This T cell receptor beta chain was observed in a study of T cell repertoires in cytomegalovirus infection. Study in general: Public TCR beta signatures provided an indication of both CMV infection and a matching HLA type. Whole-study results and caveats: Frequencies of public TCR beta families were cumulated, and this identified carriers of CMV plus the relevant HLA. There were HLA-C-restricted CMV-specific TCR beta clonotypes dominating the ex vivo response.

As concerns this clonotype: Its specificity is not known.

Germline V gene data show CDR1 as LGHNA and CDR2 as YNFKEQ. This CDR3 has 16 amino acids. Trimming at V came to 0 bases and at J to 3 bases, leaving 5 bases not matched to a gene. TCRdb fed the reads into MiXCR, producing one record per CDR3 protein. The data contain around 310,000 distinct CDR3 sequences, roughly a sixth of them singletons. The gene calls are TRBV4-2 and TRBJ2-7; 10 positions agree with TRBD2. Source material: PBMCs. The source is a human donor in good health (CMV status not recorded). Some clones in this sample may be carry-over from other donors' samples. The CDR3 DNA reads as TGTGCCAGCAGCCAAGATTGGACTAGCGGATTCTACGAGCAGTACTTC. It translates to CASSQDWTSGFYEQYF.